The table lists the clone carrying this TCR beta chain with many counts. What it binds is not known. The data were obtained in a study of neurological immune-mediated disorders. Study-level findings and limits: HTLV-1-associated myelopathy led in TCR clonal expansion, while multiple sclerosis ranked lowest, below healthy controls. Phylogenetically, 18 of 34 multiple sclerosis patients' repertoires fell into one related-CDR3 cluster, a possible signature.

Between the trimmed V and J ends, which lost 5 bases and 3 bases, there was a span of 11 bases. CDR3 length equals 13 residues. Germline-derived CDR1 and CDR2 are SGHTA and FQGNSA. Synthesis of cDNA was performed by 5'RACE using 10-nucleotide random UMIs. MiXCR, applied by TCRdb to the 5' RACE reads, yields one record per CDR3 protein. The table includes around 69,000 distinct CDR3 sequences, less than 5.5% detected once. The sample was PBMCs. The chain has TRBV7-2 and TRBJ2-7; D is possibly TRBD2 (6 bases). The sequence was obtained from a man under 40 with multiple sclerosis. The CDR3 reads CASSPAGGYEQYF. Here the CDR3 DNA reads TGTGCCAGCAGCCCGGCCGGGGGCTACGAGCAGTACTTC.